This TCR beta chain emerged from a study of shared clonotypes between healthy human individuals. With respect to this clone: What it binds is unknown.

This table comes from immunoSEQ multiplex PCR, and its TCRdb copy is limited to in-frame clones, with some not included. The repertoire includes roughly 1,500,000 clones, approximately 98.5% of them detected once, and 0.36% sits in the top ten. Germline V gives CDR1 SNHLY, CDR2 FYNNEI. The length of the CDR3 is 14 residues. Trimming removed 6 bases from V and 6 bases from J, with 15 bases in between. Findings and limits, study-wide: Richness estimates generally favored naive over memory subsets.

Specimen: naive CD4+ T cells sorted from blood. Indicated subset: CD45RA+ positively selected. The origin of this receptor is a man aged 25 to 40 in good health. The chain is built from TRBV2 and TRBJ1-5, with TRBD1 as a possible D gene (6 bases). This chain's CDR3 is CASRVKQGGQPQHF. CDR3 nucleotides: TGTGCCAGCAGAGTTAAACAGGGTGGTCAGCCCCAGCATTTT.